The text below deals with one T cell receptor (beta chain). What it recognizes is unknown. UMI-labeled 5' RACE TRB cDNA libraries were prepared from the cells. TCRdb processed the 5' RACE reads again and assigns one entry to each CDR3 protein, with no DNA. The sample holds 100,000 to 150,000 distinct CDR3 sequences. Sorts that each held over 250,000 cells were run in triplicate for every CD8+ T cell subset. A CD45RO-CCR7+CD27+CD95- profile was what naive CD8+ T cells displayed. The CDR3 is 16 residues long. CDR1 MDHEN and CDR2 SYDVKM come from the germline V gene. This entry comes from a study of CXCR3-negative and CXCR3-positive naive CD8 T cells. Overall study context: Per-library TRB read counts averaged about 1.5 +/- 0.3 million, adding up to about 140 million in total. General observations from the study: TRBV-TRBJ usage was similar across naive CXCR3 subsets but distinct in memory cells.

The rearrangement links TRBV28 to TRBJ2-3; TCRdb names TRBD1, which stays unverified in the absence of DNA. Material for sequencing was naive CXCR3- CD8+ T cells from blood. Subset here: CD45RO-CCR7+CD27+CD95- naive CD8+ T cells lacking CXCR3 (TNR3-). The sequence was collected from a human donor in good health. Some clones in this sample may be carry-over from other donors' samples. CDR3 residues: CASRPTGGSITDTQYF.